The 25 T cell receptor beta chains listed next were all sequenced from one sample in a study of T-cell reconstitution after alpha-beta-depleted transplantation in children. The TCRbeta library incorporated unique molecular identifiers. TCRdb fed the PCR reads into MiXCR, producing one record per CDR3 protein. The table has a few hundred thousand distinct CDR3 sequences, around 9.6% seen once. This sample comprised PBMCs from the stem cell graft donor, obtained from the stem cell graft. These receptors were taken from a human donor who donated a stem cell graft to a child with SCID.

This clonotype has at least ten counts. This sequence joins TRBV20-1 and TRBJ2-3; 8 bases map to TRBD2. The trim removed 5 bases at V and 3 bases at J, leaving 19 bases unmatched. The CDR3 covers 18 residues. CDR1 and CDR2 from the germline V gene are DFQATT and SNEGSKA (reference sequence). CDR3 protein: CSASRAGGGNTVTDTQYF. CDR3 coding DNA: TGCAGTGCTTCCCGTGCGGGGGGCGGGAATACAGTGACAGATACGCAGTATTTT.

This clonotype occurred many times. The gene calls are TRBV11-2 and TRBJ2-1; 13 bases fit TRBD2. V lost 1 base to trimming and J lost 1 base; unmatched junction nucleotides: 1. The CDR3 extends over 17 amino acids. CDR1 and CDR2 from the germline V gene are SGHAT and FQNNGV. DNA for the CDR3: TGTGCCAGCAGCTTAGGACTAGCGGGGGGTTCCTACAATGAGCAGTTCTTC. This encodes CASSLGLAGGSYNEQFF.

The sample holds a few counts of this clonotype. The chain has TRBV5-5 and TRBJ2-7; D uncertain. Trimming removed 0 bases from V and 7 bases from J, with 2 bases in between. Germline CDR1 reads SGHKS; CDR2 reads YYEKEE (reference sequence). This CDR3 spans 10 amino acids. CDR3: CASSLEEQYF. The CDR3 DNA reads as TGTGCCAGCAGCTTGGAAGAGCAGTACTTC.

The chain links TRBV7-6 to TRBJ2-5, with D perhaps TRBD2 (6 bases). This CDR3 contains 14 residues. The V and J ends lost 1 base and 10 bases respectively, with 16 bases between them. CDR1 and CDR2 (germline): SGHVS, FNYEAQ. This chain's CDR3 is CASSLESSPGGQYF. The DNA of the CDR3 is TGTGCCAGCAGCTTAGAAAGCTCGCCCGGGGGCCAGTACTTC.

This chain links TRBV6-5 with TRBJ2-7; D gene ambiguous. V gave up 5 bases and J gave up 7 bases, with 12 bases separating them. The CDR3 sequence is 12 residues long. CDR1 is MNHEY, CDR2 SVGAGI, per germline. The CDR3 bases are TGTGCCAGCAGTCCAGGACGGATAGAGCAGTACTTC. Translated, it gives CASSPGRIEQYF.

This clonotype was seen only a few times. The V gene is TRBV5-1, the J gene TRBJ2-3; 8 bases align to TRBD1. V shed 4 bases, J shed 3 bases, and the junction held 7 bases outside the gene matches. This CDR3 contains 15 residues. CDR1 is SGHRS, CDR2 YFSETQ, per germline. The CDR3 DNA reads as TGCGCCAGCAGCATCAGGGGGCGAGCGACAGATACGCAGTATTTT. This gives the protein CASSIRGRATDTQYF.

V is TRBV12-3 or TRBV12-4 and J is TRBJ1-5, with TRBD1 as a possible D gene (6 bases). The CDR3 is made up of 12 amino acids. Deletions cut 8 bases from V and 6 bases from J, with 11 bases between. The CDR3 sequence is CASGSGAQPQHF. DNA for the CDR3: TGTGCCAGCGGATCAGGGGCTCAGCCCCAGCATTTT.

This clonotype was recorded at least ten times. The chain joins TRBV27 to TRBJ2-1, with D possibly being TRBD1 (6 bases). This CDR3 spans 16 amino acids. Germline-derived CDR1 and CDR2 are MNHEY and SMNVEV (reference sequence). The V gene lost 3 bases and the J gene lost 8 bases, with 20 bases spanning the gap. This CDR3 is CASSFAAYKGDDEQFF. The CDR3 DNA is TGTGCCAGCAGTTTCGCGGCGTACAAGGGGGATGATGAGCAGTTCTTC.

This clonotype has a count of ten or more. The gene calls are TRBV29-1 and TRBJ2-2, with no clear D. This CDR3 spans 10 amino acids. Germline CDR1 reads SQVTM; CDR2 reads ANQGSEA. The V gene lost 7 bases and the J gene lost 6 bases, with 6 bases spanning the gap. The DNA of the CDR3 is TGCAGCGCCTACGCCGGGGAGCTGTTTTTT. This gives the protein CSAYAGELFF.

This clonotype has just a few counts. V and J are TRBV12-3 or TRBV12-4 and TRBJ2-2; D is undetermined. Trimming pared 5 bases from V and 6 bases from J, leaving 10 bases between. This CDR3 region has 13 residues. The DNA of the CDR3 is TGTGCCAGCAGTGGCTTTGGGGCCGGGGAGCTGTTTTTT. Its translation is CASSGFGAGELFF.

This chain connects TRBV5-1 to TRBJ2-2, with D possibly matching TRBD2 (7 bases). Germline CDR1 and CDR2: SGHRS and YFSETQ. With 4 bases removed from V and 3 bases from J, the gap between germline ends came to 13 bases. The CDR3 covers 15 residues. Written as DNA, the CDR3 is TGCGCCAGCAGCCTTCGGGGGGCGGACACCGGGGAGCTGTTTTTT. Residues: CASSLRGADTGELFF.

Details on this clonotype: Its ends do not fully match the called genes, so a read error is possible. The chain combines TRBV5-5 with TRBJ2-7; 7 bases are a match to TRBD1. CDR1 and CDR2 from the germline V gene are SGHKS and YYEKEE (reference sequence). The CDR3 extends over 14 amino acids. CDR3 DNA sequence: TGTGCCAGCAGCTTCGGACAGGCAACCTACGAGCGGTACTTC. This translates into CASSFGQATYERYF.

The chain links TRBV12-3 or TRBV12-4 to TRBJ2-3; D ambiguous. This CDR3 comprises 12 residues. Between the trimmed V and J ends, which lost 2 bases and 7 bases, there was a span of 7 bases. This CDR3 reads CASSLYINTQYF. The CDR3 nucleotides read TGTGCCAGCAGTTTATACATTAATACGCAGTATTTT.

The chain recombines TRBV6-1 with TRBJ2-1; TRBD1 agrees at 7 bases. V dropped 4 bases and J dropped 5; count of bases not matched to a gene: 8. CDR3 length equals 15 residues. Germline V CDR1 and CDR2: MNHNS, SASEGT. The CDR3 sequence is CASSAKGGLHNEQFF. CDR3 in DNA: TGTGCCAGCAGTGCGAAAGGGGGCCTTCACAATGAGCAGTTCTTC.

Regarding this clonotype: A much larger clone differs by one base, so this may be a read error. This rearrangement joins TRBV28 to TRBJ2-4; D perhaps matches TRBD2 (5 bases). Germline lookup yields CDR1 MDHEN and CDR2 SYDVKM. This CDR3 is 15 amino acids long. V was trimmed by 4 bases and J by 2 bases, leaving 12 bases between them. CDR3 nucleotides: TGTGCCAGCAGTTCGGGGTGCATGACCAAAAACATTCAGTACTTC. Protein: CASSSGCMTKNIQYF.

The gene calls are TRBV5-1 and TRBJ2-3; TRBD2 agrees at 7 bases. There are 15 residues in the CDR3. The V segment lost 4 bases and the J segment 2 bases; nucleotides outside the gene matches: 7. CDR1 and CDR2 from the germline V gene are SGHRS and YFSETQ. CDR3 region: CASSPGGGNTDTQYF. The CDR3 DNA sequence: TGCGCCAGCAGCCCGGGGGGAGGGAACACAGATACGCAGTATTTT.

This clonotype has a handful of counts. This chain connects TRBV5-6 to TRBJ2-5, with D possibly matching TRBD2 (6 bases). Trimming stripped 1 base from V and 5 bases from J, with 15 bases between. The germline CDR1 and CDR2 sequences are SGHDT and YYEEEE. The CDR3 sequence is 15 residues long. Here the CDR3 reads CASSLFFTGEETQYF. Here the CDR3 DNA reads TGTGCCAGCAGCTTGTTCTTTACGGGGGAGGAGACCCAGTACTTC.

The V and J genes are TRBV11-2 and TRBJ2-5; 10 bases are a match to TRBD2. CDR3 length: 15 residues. Trimming took 6 bases from V and 0 from J; bases not matched to a gene: 4. The germline V gene encodes CDR1 SGHAT and CDR2 FQNNGV. In DNA, the CDR3 is TGTGCCAGCAGGTTACTAGCGGGGAACCAAGAGACCCAGTACTTC. Protein sequence: CASRLLAGNQETQYF.

This clonotype has a handful of counts. The V and J genes are TRBV9 and TRBJ2-1; 11 bases map to TRBD2. Per the germline V gene, CDR1 is SGDLS and CDR2 is YYNGEE. This CDR3 is built from 16 residues. V dropped 4 bases and J dropped 7; count of bases not matched to a gene: 10. The CDR3 DNA sequence: TGTGCCAGCAGCACACGGCTAGCGGGGGGCCAGAATGAGCAGTTCTTC. This gives the protein CASSTRLAGGQNEQFF.

The chain has TRBV9 and TRBJ2-1; tentatively, D is TRBD1 or TRBD2 (6 bases each). V was cut by 0 bases and J by 4 bases, with 11 bases left in between. This CDR3 contains 15 residues. CDR1 and CDR2 (germline): SGDLS, YYNGEE. CDR3 protein: CASSVEGDLYNEQFF. CDR3 DNA: TGTGCCAGCAGCGTAGAGGGGGACTTATACAATGAGCAGTTCTTC.

The genes are TRBV7-3 and TRBJ2-2; 10 bases match TRBD2. CDR3 length equals 16 residues. V shed 2 bases, J shed 4 bases, and the junction held 4 bases outside the gene matches. In germline, CDR1 is SGHTA, CDR2 FQGTGA. The CDR3: CASSLERGGRTGELFF. The CDR3 coding sequence is TGTGCCAGCAGCTTAGAGCGGGGGGGCCGCACCGGGGAGCTGTTTTTT.

This clonotype was found once. The CDR3 loop is CASSPTVDTDTQYF. In nucleotides, the CDR3 is TGTGCCAGCTCACCCACGGTCGATACAGATACGCAGTATTTT. The rearrangement uses TRBV18 and TRBJ2-3; D is unresolved. Trimming pared 3 bases from V and 3 bases from J, leaving 10 bases between. The CDR3 runs 14 residues. Germline assignment: CDR1 KGHSH and CDR2 LQKENI.

V and J are TRBV12-3 or TRBV12-4 and TRBJ1-5; D remains ambiguous. Trimming shortened V by 6 bases and J by 7 bases, and 10 bases separated the two germline ends. This CDR3 has 12 residues. The CDR3 nucleotides read TGTGCCAGCAGCAACTACCTGCAGCCCCAGCATTTT. Translating it yields CASSNYLQPQHF.

The gene calls are TRBV7-3 and TRBJ2-2; the D is unclear. The CDR3 runs 15 residues. Germline CDR1 reads SGHTA; CDR2 reads FQGTGA. V lost 3 bases and J lost 3, with 11 bases in between. In DNA, the CDR3 is TGTGCCAGCAGCTTGTCCTTGTGGGACACCGGGGAGCTGTTTTTT. It specifies CASSLSLWDTGELFF.

This clonotype was recorded at least ten times. The J gene is TRBJ2-1, the V gene TRBV7-2; D uncertain. The germline V gene encodes CDR1 SGHTA and CDR2 FQGNSA. With 2 bases removed from V and 0 bases from J, the gap between germline ends came to 8 bases. This CDR3 contains 15 residues. The CDR3, as DNA: TGTGCCAGCAGCTTATCTACGAGCTCCTACAATGAGCAGTTCTTC. Its protein product is CASSLSTSSYNEQFF.